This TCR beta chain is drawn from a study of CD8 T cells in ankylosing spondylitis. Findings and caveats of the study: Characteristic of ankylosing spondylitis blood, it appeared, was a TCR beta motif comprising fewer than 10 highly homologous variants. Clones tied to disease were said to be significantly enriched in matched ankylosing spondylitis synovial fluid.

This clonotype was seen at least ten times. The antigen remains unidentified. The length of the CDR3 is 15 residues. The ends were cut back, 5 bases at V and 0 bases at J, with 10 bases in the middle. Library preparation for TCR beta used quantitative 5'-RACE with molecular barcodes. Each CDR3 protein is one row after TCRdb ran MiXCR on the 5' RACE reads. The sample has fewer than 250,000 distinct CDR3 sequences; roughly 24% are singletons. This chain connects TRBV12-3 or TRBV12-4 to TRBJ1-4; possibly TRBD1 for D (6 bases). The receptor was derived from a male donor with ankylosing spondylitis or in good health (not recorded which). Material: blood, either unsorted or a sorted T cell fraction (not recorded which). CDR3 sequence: CASSGTRATNEKLFF. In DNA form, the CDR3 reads TGTGCCAGCAGTGGGACAAGAGCAACTAATGAAAAACTGTTTTTT.